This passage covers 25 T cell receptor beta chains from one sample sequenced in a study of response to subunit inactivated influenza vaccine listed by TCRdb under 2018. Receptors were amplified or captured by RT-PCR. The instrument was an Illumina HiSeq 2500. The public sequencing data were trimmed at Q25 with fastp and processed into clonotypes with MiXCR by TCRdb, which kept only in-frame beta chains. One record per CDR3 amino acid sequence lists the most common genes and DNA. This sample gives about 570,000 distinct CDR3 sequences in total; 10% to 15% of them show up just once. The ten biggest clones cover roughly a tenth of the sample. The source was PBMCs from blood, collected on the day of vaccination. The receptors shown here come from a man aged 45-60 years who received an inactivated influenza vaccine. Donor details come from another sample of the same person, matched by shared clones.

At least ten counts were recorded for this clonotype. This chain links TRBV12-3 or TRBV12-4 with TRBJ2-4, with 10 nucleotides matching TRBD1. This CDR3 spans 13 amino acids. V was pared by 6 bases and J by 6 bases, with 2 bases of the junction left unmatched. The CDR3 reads CASSRDRGNIQYF. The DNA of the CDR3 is TGTGCCAGCAGCCGGGACAGGGGAAACATTCAGTACTTC.

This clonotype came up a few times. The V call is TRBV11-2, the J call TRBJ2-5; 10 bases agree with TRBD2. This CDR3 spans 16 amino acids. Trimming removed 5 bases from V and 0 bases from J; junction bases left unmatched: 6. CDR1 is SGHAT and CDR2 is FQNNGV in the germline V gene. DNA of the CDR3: TGTGCCAGCAGCCCTCGACTAGCGGGCAACCAAGAGACCCAGTACTTC. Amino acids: CASSPRLAGNQETQYF.

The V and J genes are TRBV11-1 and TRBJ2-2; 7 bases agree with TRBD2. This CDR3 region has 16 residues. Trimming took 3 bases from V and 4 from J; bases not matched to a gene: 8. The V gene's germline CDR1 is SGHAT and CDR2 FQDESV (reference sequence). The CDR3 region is CASSFLAGRGTGELFF. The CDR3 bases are TGTGCCAGCAGCTTTCTCGCGGGGAGGGGCACCGGGGAGCTGTTTTTT.

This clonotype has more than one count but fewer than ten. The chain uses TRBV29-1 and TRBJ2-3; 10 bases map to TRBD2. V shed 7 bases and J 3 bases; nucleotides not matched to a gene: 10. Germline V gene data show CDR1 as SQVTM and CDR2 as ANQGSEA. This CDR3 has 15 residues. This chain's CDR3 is CSAQAGGLGTDTQYF. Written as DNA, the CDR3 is TGCAGCGCCCAAGCGGGGGGGCTCGGTACAGATACGCAGTATTTT.

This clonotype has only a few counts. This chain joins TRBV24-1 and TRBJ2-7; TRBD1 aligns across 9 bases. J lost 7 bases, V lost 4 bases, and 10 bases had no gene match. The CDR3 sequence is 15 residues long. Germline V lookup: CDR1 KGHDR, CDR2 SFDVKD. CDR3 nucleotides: TGTGCCACCAGTGACACCGGGACAGGGACGGGTGAGCAGTACTTC. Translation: CATSDTGTGTGEQYF.

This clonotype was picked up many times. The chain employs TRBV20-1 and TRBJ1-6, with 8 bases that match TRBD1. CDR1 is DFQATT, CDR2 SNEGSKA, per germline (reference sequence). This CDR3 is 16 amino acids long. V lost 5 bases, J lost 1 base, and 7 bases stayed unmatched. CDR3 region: CSAYTGGRSYNSPLHF. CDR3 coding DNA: TGCAGTGCTTATACAGGGGGAAGGTCCTATAATTCACCCCTCCACTTT.

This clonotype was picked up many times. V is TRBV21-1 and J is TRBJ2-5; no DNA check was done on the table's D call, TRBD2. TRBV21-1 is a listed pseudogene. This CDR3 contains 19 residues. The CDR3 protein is CASSKGKRLAGAEQETQYF. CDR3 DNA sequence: TGTGCCAGCAGCAAAGGAAAAAGACTAGCGGGAGCTGAACAAGAGACCCAGTACTTC.

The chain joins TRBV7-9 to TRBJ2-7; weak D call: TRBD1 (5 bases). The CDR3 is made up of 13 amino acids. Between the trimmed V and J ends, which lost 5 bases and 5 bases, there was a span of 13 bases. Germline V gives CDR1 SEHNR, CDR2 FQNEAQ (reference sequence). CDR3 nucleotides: TGTGCCAGCAGCCCAAAGATCAGGGACGAGCAGTACTTC. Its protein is CASSPKIRDEQYF.

The CDR3 coding sequence is TGTGCCAGCTCACCACCGGGACGGACCAGTAAAGTAGAGACCCAGTACTTC. Translated, it gives CASSPPGRTSKVETQYF. The chain couples TRBV18 to TRBJ2-5, with D perhaps assigned TRBD1 or TRBD2 (5 bases each). The CDR3 sequence is 17 residues long. Germline CDR1 reads KGHSH; CDR2 reads LQKENI. The germline V and J ends were trimmed by 0 bases and 4 bases, with 18 bases remaining between them.

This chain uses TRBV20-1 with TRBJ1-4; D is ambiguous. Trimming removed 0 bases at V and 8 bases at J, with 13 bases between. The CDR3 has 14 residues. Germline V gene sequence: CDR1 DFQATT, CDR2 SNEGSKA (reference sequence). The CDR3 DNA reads TGCAGTGCTAGAGATTCAGTTTGGCCGGAAAAACTGTTTTTT. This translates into CSARDSVWPEKLFF.

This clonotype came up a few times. In DNA, the CDR3 is TGTGCCAGCTCACCACCTGTCAGGTCATCTGGTTACAATGAGCAGTTCTTC. This gives the protein CASSPPVRSSGYNEQFF. The chain combines TRBV18 with TRBJ2-1; D uncertain. The V and J ends lost 0 bases and 4 bases respectively, with 16 bases between them. The CDR3 length is 17 residues. Germline V gene lookup returns CDR1 KGHSH and CDR2 LQKENI.

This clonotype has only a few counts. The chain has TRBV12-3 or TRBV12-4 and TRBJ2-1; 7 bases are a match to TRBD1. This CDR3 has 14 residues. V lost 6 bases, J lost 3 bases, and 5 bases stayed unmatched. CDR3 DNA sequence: TGTGCCAGCAGCCGGGACAGACACTACAATGAGCAGTTCTTC. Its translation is CASSRDRHYNEQFF.

CDR3 DNA: TGTGCCACCCACAGGGCTGGGGCCAACGTCCTGACTTTC. Translation gives CATHRAGANVLTF. This chain joins TRBV27 and TRBJ2-6, with a weak D call TRBD1 (6 bases). The CDR3 consists of 13 residues. The germline V and J ends were trimmed by 10 bases and 2 bases, with 9 bases remaining between them. Germline values: CDR1 MNHEY, CDR2 SMNVEV (reference sequence).

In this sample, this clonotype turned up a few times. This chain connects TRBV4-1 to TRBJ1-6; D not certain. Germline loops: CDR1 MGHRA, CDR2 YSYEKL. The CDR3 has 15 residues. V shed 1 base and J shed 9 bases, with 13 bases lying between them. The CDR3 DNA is TGCGCCAGCAGCCAAGCCAGGTTGATAATTTCACCCCTCCACTTT. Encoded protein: CASSQARLIISPLHF.

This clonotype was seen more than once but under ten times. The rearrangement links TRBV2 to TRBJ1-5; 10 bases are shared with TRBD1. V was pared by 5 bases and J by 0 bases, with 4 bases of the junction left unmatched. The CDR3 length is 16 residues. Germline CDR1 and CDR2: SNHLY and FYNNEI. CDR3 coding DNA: TGTGCCAGCAGTCGAGGGACAGGGGATAGCAATCAGCCCCAGCATTTT. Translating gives CASSRGTGDSNQPQHF.

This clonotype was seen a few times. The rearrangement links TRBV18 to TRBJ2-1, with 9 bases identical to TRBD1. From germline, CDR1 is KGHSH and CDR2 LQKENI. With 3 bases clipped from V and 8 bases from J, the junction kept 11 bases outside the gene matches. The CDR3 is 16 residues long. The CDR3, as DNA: TGTGCCAGCTCACCTCCCATCGGGACAGGGTTTTATGAGCAGTTCTTC. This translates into CASSPPIGTGFYEQFF.

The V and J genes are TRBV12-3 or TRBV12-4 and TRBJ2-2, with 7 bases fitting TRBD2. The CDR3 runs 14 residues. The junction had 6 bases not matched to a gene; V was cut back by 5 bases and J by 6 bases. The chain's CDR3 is CASSQAGSAGELFF. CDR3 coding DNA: TGTGCCAGCAGTCAAGCGGGGTCAGCCGGGGAGCTGTTTTTT.

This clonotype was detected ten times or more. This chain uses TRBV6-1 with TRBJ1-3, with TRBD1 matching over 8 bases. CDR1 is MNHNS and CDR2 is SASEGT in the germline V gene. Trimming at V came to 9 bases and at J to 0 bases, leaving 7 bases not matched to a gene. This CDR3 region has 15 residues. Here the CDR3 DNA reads TGTGCCAGTGGCCGACAGGGGATCTCTGGAAACACCATATATTTT. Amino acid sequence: CASGRQGISGNTIYF.

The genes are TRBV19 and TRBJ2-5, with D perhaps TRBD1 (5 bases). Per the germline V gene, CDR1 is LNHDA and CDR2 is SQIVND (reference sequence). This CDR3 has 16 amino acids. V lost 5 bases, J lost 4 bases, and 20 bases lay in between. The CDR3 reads CASSPRQPWQGETQYF. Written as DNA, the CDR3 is TGTGCCAGTAGTCCCCGACAGCCCTGGCAAGGAGAGACCCAGTACTTC.

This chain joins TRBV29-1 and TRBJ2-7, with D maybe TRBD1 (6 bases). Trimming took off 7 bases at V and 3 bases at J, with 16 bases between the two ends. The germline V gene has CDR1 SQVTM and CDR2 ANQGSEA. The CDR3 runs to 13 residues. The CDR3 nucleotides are TGCAGCGGCCAACAGGGAACAGGCTACGAGCAGTACTTC. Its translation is CSGQQGTGYEQYF.

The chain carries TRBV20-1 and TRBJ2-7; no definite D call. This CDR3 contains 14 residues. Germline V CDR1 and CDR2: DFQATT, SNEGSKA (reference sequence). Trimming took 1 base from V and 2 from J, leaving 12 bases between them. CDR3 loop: CSARGYGHPYEQYF. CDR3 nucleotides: TGCAGTGCTAGAGGTTATGGCCATCCCTACGAGCAGTACTTC.

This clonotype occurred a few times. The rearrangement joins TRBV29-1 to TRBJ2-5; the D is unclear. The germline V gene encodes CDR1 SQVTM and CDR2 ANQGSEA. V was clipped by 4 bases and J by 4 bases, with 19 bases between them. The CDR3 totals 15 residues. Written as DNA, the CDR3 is TGCAGCGTTGTCCCCAGACCCGGTGAGAGAGAGACCCAGTACTTC. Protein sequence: CSVVPRPGERETQYF.

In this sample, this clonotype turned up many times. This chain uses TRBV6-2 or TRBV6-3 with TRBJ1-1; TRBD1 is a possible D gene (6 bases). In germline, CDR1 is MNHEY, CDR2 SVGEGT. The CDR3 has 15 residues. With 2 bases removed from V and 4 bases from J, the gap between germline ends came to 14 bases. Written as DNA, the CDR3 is TGTGCCAGCAGTTACGTCGGGGGCTGGAGCACTGAAGCTTTCTTT. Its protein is CASSYVGGWSTEAFF.

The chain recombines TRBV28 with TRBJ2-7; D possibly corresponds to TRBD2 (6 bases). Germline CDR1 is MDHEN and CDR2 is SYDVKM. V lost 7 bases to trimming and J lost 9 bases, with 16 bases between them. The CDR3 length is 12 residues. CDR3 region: CASKTPTRLQYF. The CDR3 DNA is TGTGCCAGCAAAACCCCGACTAGACTGCAGTACTTC.

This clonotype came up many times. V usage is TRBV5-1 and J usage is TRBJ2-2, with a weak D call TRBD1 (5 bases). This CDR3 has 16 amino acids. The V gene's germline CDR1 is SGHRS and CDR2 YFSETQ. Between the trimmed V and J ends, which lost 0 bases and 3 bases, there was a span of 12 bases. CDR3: CASSLVGPTYTGELFF. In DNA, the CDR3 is TGCGCCAGCAGCTTGGTGGGGCCCACATACACCGGGGAGCTGTTTTTT.